This record concerns one T cell receptor (beta chain) sequence. Its binding antigen is unknown. It has no much larger one-base neighbor in the sample; base qualities were not kept. The data originate from a study of cytomegalovirus exposure and HLA in healthy donors (dated by TCRdb to about 2017). About the study as a whole: In an earlier analysis of fewer than 750 of the donors, 250 to 350 Gb of sequence data and 120 million or so unique TCR beta sequences from 180 million or so T cells were reported. To decide whether each TCR beta V gene segment behaved as functional or pseudogenic, an earlier analysis of some 600 of the donors relied on high-throughput TCR beta sequencing. HLA typing included class I and class II loci at four-digit resolution. Typing coverage varied by locus: roughly 620-640 donors for A, B, C, DRB1 and DQB1; roughly 500 for DQA1; around 570 for DPA1; approximately 470 for DPB1. Every repertoire in the discovery cohort had been generated on one and the same sequencing platform. Using immunosequencing, the study profiled T cell repertoires from approximately 700 subjects and related those repertoires to cytomegalovirus serostatus. A later analysis re-examined previously published TCR beta repertoires from hundreds of donors and added high-resolution HLA genotyping to investigate patterns of TCR occurrence. The genetic ancestry cluster associated with self-reported Caucasian donors included 81% of the roughly 400 genotyped donors. Across roughly 420 genotyped donors of the cohort, an average of roughly 230,000 unique TCR beta nucleotide sequences per donor were sequenced, and roughly a sixth of those sequences were non-productive. A later genetic analysis used genome-wide SNP genotypes for about 65% of the 666 donors, treating that subset as a discovery cohort. Donor age, sex, ethnicity and CMV serostatus were compiled together with the repertoire data. The study aimed to test whether cataloging public T cell receptors could reveal signatures of past pathogen exposure. Because of strong linkage in the cohort, roughly five DR-DQ haplotypes were treated as single units for association and clustering. In addition to the first cohort of 666 subjects, a separate validation cohort of under 150 different subjects was used. To predict cytomegalovirus infection status, the study combined high-throughput TCR immunosequencing, statistical association of individual TCRs with disease status, and machine learning. The later analysis used no new phenotypic data to find candidate immune exposures, relying instead on TCR beta sequences and their occurrence across donors. An early release covering about 600 HLA-typed donors comprised around 300 gigabases of sequencing data and tens of millions of unique TCR sequences. Here is what the overall study found, with its caveats: A further reported finding was that TCR beta sequences accurately predicted the HLA-A and HLA-B alleles for most subjects in the first cohort. A later analysis reported that several top co-occurrence clusters appeared linked to parvovirus B19, influenza, CMV and Epstein-Barr virus. In an earlier analysis of about 600 of the donors, most TCR beta V segments appeared in productive rearrangements about 90% or about 30% of the time, broadly matching IMGT annotations. A group of highly shared sequence variants was considered likely to be a technical artifact of the sequencing pipeline. Because some donors lacked HLA typing at each locus, the association tests relied only on the typed subset. The earlier analysis of 587 of the donors excluded some 16 rarely observed V segments, including chromosome 9 orphons, because counts were too low. In a later genetic analysis, a missense DCLRE1C variant was associated with V-gene and J-gene trimming of TCR beta chains, and the association was replicated in an independent cohort. While some public TCRs were present in many individuals, most TCR sequences turned up only very rarely across donors. A few of the identified cytomegalovirus-associated TCR beta chains were confirmed in vitro to be specific for cytomegalovirus antigens. A later analysis associated 15,000 or so TCR beta sequences with specific HLA alleles at a false discovery rate of 0.05. When HLA alleles, especially DR and DQ, strongly co-occurred, TCR associations were difficult to assign to individual alleles. In the study, 150 to 200 TCR beta chains were listed as associated with cytomegalovirus. Roughly uniform sequencing depth across donors was assumed in presence/absence analyses, although this assumption may not hold. Linkage disequilibrium might explain the correlated functional status among segregating V segments, but an unknown experimental factor could not be ruled out. In a later analysis, HLA-associated TCR beta chains showed more clonal expansion and lower generation probabilities than non-associated chains that were equally common. For the cohort, immune exposure information was limited to CMV serostatus. The authors suggested that the approach could potentially be generalized to other disease states and immunological phenotypes. Some IMGT-functional V segments, including TRBV6-2 and TRBV6-3, could not be distinguished by the 87-base-pair reads and were therefore excluded. According to a later analysis, TCR association rates differed among HLA loci, with DRB1 alleles showing the most associated TCRs and HLA-C alleles showing the fewest. In this cohort, only TCR beta chains were sequenced, and detectable features were limited by the absence of alpha or paired-chain data. A later genetic analysis reported fewer N-insertions in productive TCRs among donors in an Asian-associated ancestry cluster than the roughly 640-donor mean. According to a later analysis, most CMV-associated TCR beta chains appeared to be HLA-restricted, and the HLA associations seemed to be driven largely by CMV exposure. The classifier was reported to diagnose cytomegalovirus status with high specificity and sensitivity in both the original and validation cohorts.

The cohort was made up of several hundred healthy bone marrow donors. All cohort members were sampled while nominally healthy, although unrecorded immune exposures were likely present. CMV serostatus was recorded as positive for some 300 and negative for about half of the roughly 700 cohort members, whereas no CMV serostatus was recorded for the donor in question. A peripheral blood sample was provided by each donor, and peripheral blood mononuclear cells were used for TCR beta sequencing. The Qiagen DNeasy Blood Extraction Kit was used to extract genomic DNA from the blood cell samples. The library was prepared using the immunoSEQ multiplex PCR assay. A mixture of 60 forward primers for TCR Vbeta segments and 13 reverse primers for TCR Jbeta segments was used in the multiplex PCR. The CDR3 region of rearranged TCR beta genes was amplified from genomic DNA with a multiplex PCR assay. On the Illumina HiSeq System, the amplified TCR beta libraries were sequenced as 87-base-pair reads. Processing in the source paper ran as follows. A later analysis tallied about 77 million unique TCR beta chains across the 550 to 850 repertoires, and about 12 million of those chains were shared by two or more donors. Raw reads were error-corrected and collapsed into unique sequences by a nearest-neighbor algorithm in which closely related sequences were merged to remove PCR and sequencing errors. To assign V, D and J gene segments, CDR3 sequences were aligned to IMGT reference sequences. Each retained sequence needed at least a six-nucleotide match to both a V gene segment and a J gene segment. Rearrangements were classified as productive when the CDR3 lacked stop codons and remained in frame with V and J, and all other rearrangements were classified as non-productive. CDR3 was defined according to IMGT convention as the region running from the second conserved V-encoded cysteine to the conserved J-encoded phenylalanine. In an earlier analysis of around 570 of the donors, sequences lacking an unambiguous match to a single V gene segment were excluded. In an earlier analysis of several hundred of the donors, V segments were called functional above 56.7% productive rearrangements and were called segregating when the between-donor standard deviation exceeded 5%. A statistical classification framework was built to diagnose cytomegalovirus status from the catalog of TCR beta chain sequences. A later analysis assigned V and J genes by comparing TCR nucleotide sequences with IMGT/GENE-DB human TR gene sequences. The TCRdist pipeline was used in a later analysis to assign CDR3 sequences and most-parsimonious VDJ recombination scenarios. In a later analysis, each TCR beta chain was defined by its CDR3 amino acid sequence together with its V-gene family, and reads without a unique V-gene family were excluded. A later analysis removed 592 highly shared, low-generation-probability nucleotide sequences to deal with suspected cross-contamination and a sequencing artifact. In a later analysis, a clonal expansion index for each public chain was calculated from normalized within-repertoire ranks of inferred template counts. In a later analysis, generation probabilities were computed with a VDJ recombination model fitted to out-of-frame rearrangements, and the resulting probabilities were checked against IGoR. Hypergeometric tests were used in a later analysis to score TCR-TCR, TCR-HLA and TCR-CMV co-occurrence, with a repertoire-size bias correction applied to the TCR pairs. A later analysis estimated false discovery rates by permuting HLA or CMV assignments 20 times. A later analysis grouped co-occurring TCRs with DBSCAN, adding TCRdist sequence similarity when clustering within HLA-allele-positive subsets. Repertoires with fewer than 30,000 or more than 120,000 public chains, plus five repertoires with anomalous nucleotide sharing, were excluded from co-occurrence clustering. Held by TCRdb, this immuneACCESS table contains in-frame sequences only and omits some clones. Under half of the omission traces to an unresolved V gene where checked; the cause of the rest is unknown. The V and J calls and clone size were taken over from that table, and D and trimming were inferred from the DNA. This sample lists over 200,000 clones; under 90% were detected once. Roughly 1.3% of the sample belongs to the ten largest clones.

The germline V gene supplies CDR1 MDHEN and CDR2 SYDVKM. The germline V end is reduced by 5 bases and the J end by 2 bases; junction bases left unmatched: 4. The CDR3 runs 15 amino acids, cysteine and phenylalanine included. Of the read, only the CDR3 DNA is kept; its 45 bases are in frame from base 1. The sequence derives from a human donor in good health. This sequence uses TRBV28 and TRBJ2-3; 10 junctional bases match TRBD2. Sequenced sample: PBMCs. The DNA sequence is as follows: TGTGCCAGCAGTCCAGCGGGAGGGTTCACAGATACGCAGTATTTT. Its protein reads: CASSPAGGFTDTQYF.